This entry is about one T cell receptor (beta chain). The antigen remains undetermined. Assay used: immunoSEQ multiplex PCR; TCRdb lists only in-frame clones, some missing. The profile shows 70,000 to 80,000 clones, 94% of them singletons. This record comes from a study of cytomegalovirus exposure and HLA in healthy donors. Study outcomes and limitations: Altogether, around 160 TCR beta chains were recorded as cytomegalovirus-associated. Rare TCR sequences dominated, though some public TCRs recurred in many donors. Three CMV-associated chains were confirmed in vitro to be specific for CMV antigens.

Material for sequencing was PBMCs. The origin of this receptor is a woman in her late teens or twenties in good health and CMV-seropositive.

DNA of the CDR3: TGTGCCAGCAGTGGAGGGTGGCAGCTTGCTACCTACGAGCAGTACTTC. This sequence encodes CASSGGWQLATYEQYF. The V gene is TRBV25-1, the J gene TRBJ2-7, with TRBD2 as a possible D gene (5 bases). This CDR3 is 16 amino acids long. The V end was cut by 4 bases, the J end by 2 bases, with 18 bases between. Germline loops: CDR1 MGHDK, CDR2 SYGVNS.